Below, 16 T cell receptor beta chains from the same sample are listed, as sequenced in a study of cytomegalovirus exposure and HLA in healthy donors. PCR amplification relied on 60 Vbeta primers (plus 13 Jbeta primers). Clones were read by immunoSEQ multiplex PCR, and TCRdb kept only the in-frame ones, dropping some. The sample comprises some 100,000 clones, about 77% of which are singletons, and around 3.8% rests with the top ten. The source material was PBMCs. The receptors were gathered from a woman aged 45-65 years in good health and CMV-seropositive.

This clone was picked up one time. V is TRBV6-5 and J is TRBJ1-5; D unclear. The CDR3 consists of 15 residues. Trimming stripped 6 bases from V and 5 bases from J, with 17 bases between. Germline V gene lookup returns CDR1 MNHEY and CDR2 SVGAGI. The CDR3 DNA sequence: TGTGCCAGCAGCCCTAGCCCCGGGAGGGATCAGCCCCAGCATTTT. Amino acid sequence: CASSPSPGRDQPQHF.

The gene calls are TRBV27 and TRBJ2-2, with no clear D. V dropped 7 bases and J dropped 6 bases, with 9 bases sitting between them. Germline V lookup: CDR1 MNHEY, CDR2 SMNVEV (reference sequence). The CDR3 is 12 residues long. Here the CDR3 reads CASNRGAGELFF. In nucleotides, the CDR3 is TGTGCCAGCAACCGCGGAGCCGGGGAGCTGTTTTTT.

The CDR3 reads CASRTGPEREKLFF. The CDR3 bases are TGTGCCAGCAGGACTGGCCCAGAGCGGGAAAAACTGTTTTTT. The chain has TRBV2 and TRBJ1-4; D is uncertain. CDR1 SNHLY and CDR2 FYNNEI come from the germline V gene. V dropped 6 bases and J dropped 8 bases, with 16 bases sitting between them. The CDR3 covers 14 residues.

This clone was recorded only once. The V gene is TRBV4-1, the J gene TRBJ1-5; D is unresolved. V lost 1 base, J lost 2 bases, and 6 bases lay in between. CDR1 is MGHRA and CDR2 is YSYEKL in the germline V gene. The CDR3 length is 14 residues. The CDR3 region is CASSQAVGNQPQHF. The CDR3 nucleotides are TGCGCCAGCAGCCAAGCTGTAGGCAATCAGCCCCAGCATTTT.

The chain combines TRBV9 with TRBJ2-1; possible D gene TRBD2, 7 bases. This CDR3 contains 16 residues. V was shortened by 0 bases and J by 3 bases, with 13 bases between the two germline ends. Germline CDR1 reads SGDLS; CDR2 reads YYNGEE. CDR3 nucleotides: TGTGCCAGCAGCGTAGCTGGGGGGGGGCTCTACAATGAGCAGTTCTTC. Translation: CASSVAGGGLYNEQFF.

This chain links TRBV30 with TRBJ2-1; TRBD2 agrees at 10 bases. CDR1 and CDR2 from the germline V gene are GTSNPN and SVGIG (reference sequence). The CDR3 consists of 14 residues. DNA of the CDR3: TGTGCTGCTACACCGGGACTAGCGAATAATGAGCAGTTCTTC. Translated: CAATPGLANNEQFF.

This chain links TRBV7-9 with TRBJ2-3, with a weak D call TRBD2 (5 bases). CDR1 and CDR2 (germline): SEHNR, FQNEAQ (reference sequence). This CDR3 has 15 amino acids. The V and J ends lost 5 bases and 3 bases respectively, with 15 bases between them. The CDR3 DNA follows: TGTGCCAGCAGCCCGCGGGCAGGAACGACAGATACGCAGTATTTT. Protein: CASSPRAGTTDTQYF.

The chain links TRBV9 to TRBJ2-7; D may be TRBD2 (5 bases). This CDR3 region has 16 residues. CDR1 and CDR2 from the germline V gene are SGDLS and YYNGEE. V was shortened by 4 bases and J by 0 bases, with 17 bases between the two germline ends. The CDR3 loop is CASSLRPQRSSYEQYF. The CDR3 DNA follows: TGTGCCAGCAGCCTCCGGCCCCAGCGGAGCTCCTACGAGCAGTACTTC.

The chain has TRBV11-3 and TRBJ2-3, with D possibly matching TRBD2 (5 bases). The CDR3 runs 15 residues. V dropped 4 bases and J dropped 1 base, with 12 bases sitting between them. Germline V gives CDR1 SGHNT, CDR2 YENEEA. The CDR3 DNA reads as TGTGCCAGCAGCTCCTCTAAGGGAGGCACAGATACGCAGTATTTT. It translates to CASSSSKGGTDTQYF.

Written as DNA, the CDR3 is TGTGCCAGCAGCGGCAACAGGGGGCGCTTCTACGAGCAGTACTTC. It yields the protein CASSGNRGRFYEQYF. J is TRBJ2-7 and V is TRBV11-2, with 9 bases matching TRBD1. The V gene's germline CDR1 is SGHAT and CDR2 FQNNGV. CDR3 length: 15 amino acids. V shed 5 bases, J shed 3 bases, and the junction held 8 bases outside the gene matches.

The chain carries TRBV20-1 and TRBJ1-4; no clear D gene. Germline values: CDR1 DFQATT, CDR2 SNEGSKA (reference sequence). The CDR3 has 10 residues. The germline V and J ends were trimmed by 5 bases and 8 bases, with 6 bases remaining between them. CDR3 nucleotides: TGCAGTGCTTTCGGGGAAAAACTGTTTTTT. The encoded protein is CSAFGEKLFF.

This chain connects TRBV19 to TRBJ1-5, with D possibly being TRBD1 (5 bases). The CDR3 extends over 15 amino acids. CDR1 is LNHDA, CDR2 SQIVND, per germline (reference sequence). Trimming shortened V by 4 bases and J by 10 bases, and 20 bases separated the two germline ends. CDR3: CASSKGRADLVPQHF. CDR3 bases: TGTGCCAGTAGTAAGGGCAGGGCCGATCTAGTACCCCAGCATTTT.

The chain links TRBV7-9 to TRBJ2-5; D call uncertain. Germline V CDR1 and CDR2: SEHNR, FQNEAQ (reference sequence). V lost 5 bases and J lost 3, with 4 bases in between. The CDR3 consists of 11 residues. This CDR3 is CASSLKETQYF. The CDR3 DNA sequence: TGTGCCAGCAGCCTTAAAGAGACCCAGTACTTC.

This clone was detected a few times. The chain uses TRBV2 and TRBJ1-3; D call uncertain. This CDR3 is built from 13 residues. Trimming removed 1 base from V and 5 bases from J, with 6 bases in between. CDR1 is SNHLY, CDR2 FYNNEI, per germline. CDR3 nucleotide sequence: TGTGCCAGCAGTGAAGGCGAGCGAAACACCATATATTTT. Protein sequence: CASSEGERNTIYF.

This clone is a singleton in its sample. The chain has TRBV10-2 and TRBJ1-1; no clear D. The CDR3 is 13 amino acids. Deletions cut 7 bases from V and 1 base from J, with 10 bases between. The germline gives CDR1 WSHSY, CDR2 SAAADI. CDR3 sequence reads: CASTSGGNTEAFF. In DNA, the CDR3 is TGCGCCAGCACCTCAGGAGGGAACACTGAAGCTTTCTTT.

The gene calls are TRBV9 and TRBJ1-2; 10 bases match TRBD1. The trim removed 0 bases at V and 8 bases at J, leaving 10 bases unmatched. The germline gives CDR1 SGDLS, CDR2 YYNGEE. The CDR3 extends over 16 amino acids. CDR3 sequence reads: CASSVALSGTGVGYTF. The CDR3 coding sequence is TGTGCCAGCAGCGTAGCGCTATCAGGGACAGGGGTAGGCTACACCTTC.